A single sample is the source of the 28 T cell receptor beta chains below, sequenced in a study of T cell responses to AZD1222 COVID-19 vaccine (dated by TCRdb to the early 2020s). The intended sense of this specimen's time point label: baseline before first vaccination. Library construction relied on the immunoSEQ multiplex PCR assay. TCRdb's version of the immuneACCESS table is confined to in-frame rearrangements and falls short of the full clone set. An unresolved V gene accounts for under half of the shortfall where checked; the remainder is of unknown origin. The table for this sample lists approximately 120,000 clones; about 85% of them were counted only once. The biggest ten clones account for approximately 5.5% of the sample. Here the sequenced sample was peripheral blood, taken on day 0 of AZD1222 vaccination. All receptors derive from an adult in good health.

The chain has TRBV5-4 and TRBJ2-3, with D perhaps TRBD2 (5 bases). CDR3 length: 12 amino acids. Looked up from germline, CDR1 is SGHNT and CDR2 is YYREEE (reference sequence). The V gene lost 0 bases and the J gene lost 13 bases, with 12 bases spanning the gap. For the CDR3, the DNA is TGTGCCAGCAGCTTGGAGCAGCGGCCTGAGTATTTT. It specifies CASSLEQRPEYF.

This clone has only one observation. The gene calls are TRBV6-5 and TRBJ1-1, with D hard to call. The length of the CDR3 is 15 residues. CDR1 is MNHEY and CDR2 is SVGAGI in the germline V gene. V was cut by 0 bases and J by 0 bases, with 8 bases left in between. The CDR3 here is CASSYSSAVNTEAFF. In nucleotides, the CDR3 is TGTGCCAGCAGTTACTCGTCTGCAGTGAACACTGAAGCTTTCTTT.

The chain joins TRBV5-6 to TRBJ1-4, with D perhaps TRBD1 (6 bases). The CDR3 has 15 residues. Germline V gene lookup returns CDR1 SGHDT and CDR2 YYEEEE. Trimming removed 4 bases from V and 3 bases from J, with 13 bases in between. This chain's CDR3 is CASSVSTGPNEKLFF. In DNA form, the CDR3 reads TGTGCCAGCAGCGTTTCGACAGGCCCTAATGAAAAACTGTTTTTT.

The V gene is TRBV3-1 (or the pseudogene TRBV3-2), the J gene TRBJ1-1, with D unclear. Trimming left V 2 bases short and J 1 base short, with 8 bases between. Germline assignment: CDR1 LGHDT and CDR2 YNNKEL (reference sequence). This CDR3 spans 14 amino acids. Here the CDR3 reads CASSQMNGNTEAFF. CDR3 coding DNA: TGTGCCAGCAGCCAAATGAACGGGAACACTGAAGCTTTCTTT.

This rearrangement joins TRBV7-2 to TRBJ1-2; 9 bases are a match to TRBD1. CDR3 length equals 16 residues. From germline, CDR1 is SGHTA and CDR2 FQGNSA. V trimming: 1 base; J trimming: 6 bases; junction bases outside the gene matches: 9. The CDR3 is CASSLGGWDRADGYTF. The CDR3 DNA follows: TGTGCCAGCAGCTTAGGGGGGTGGGACAGGGCGGATGGCTACACCTTC.

The chain couples TRBV6-1 to TRBJ1-4; 7 nucleotides match TRBD1. Germline assignment: CDR1 MNHNS and CDR2 SASEGT. J lost 8 bases, V lost 4 bases, and 16 bases had no gene match. The CDR3 has 17 amino acids. The CDR3 DNA is TGTGCCAGCAGTGGACCTCGGCGCGCAGGGGGAGTGGAAAAACTGTTTTTT. Translation gives CASSGPRRAGGVEKLFF.

V is TRBV21-1 and J is TRBJ2-1; the table's D call, TRBD1, was not checked against the DNA. TRBV21-1 corresponds to a pseudogene. There are 14 residues in the CDR3. Written as DNA, the CDR3 is TGTGCCAGCAGCAAAGAGGCAGGGGGAGGAGTTCGGTTCTTC. It translates to CASSKEAGGGVRFF.

The V and J genes are TRBV6-6 and TRBJ2-7, with D possibly being TRBD1 (5 bases). Looked up from germline, CDR1 is MNHNY and CDR2 is SVGAGI (reference sequence). The CDR3 consists of 11 residues. V was pared by 6 bases and J by 5 bases, with 8 bases between. The CDR3 spells CASSPRDEQYF. CDR3 bases: TGTGCCAGCAGCCCCAGGGACGAGCAGTACTTC.

The gene calls are TRBV3-1 (or the pseudogene TRBV3-2) and TRBJ1-4; D is unclear. The CDR3 consists of 14 residues. The V and J ends lost 7 bases and 8 bases respectively, with 17 bases between them. From germline, CDR1 is LGHDT and CDR2 YNNKEL (reference sequence). The CDR3 reads CASTIRGEGEKLFF. CDR3 coding DNA: TGTGCCAGCACCATTCGTGGGGAAGGAGAAAAACTGTTTTTT.

This chain links TRBV5-1 with TRBJ2-2; D remains ambiguous. CDR3 length: 18 amino acids. The germline V gene encodes CDR1 SGHRS and CDR2 YFSETQ. The germline V and J ends were trimmed by 0 bases and 0 bases, with 15 bases remaining between them. The DNA of the CDR3 is TGCGCCAGCAGCTTGGATTTTCTTGGGATCCCGAACACCGGGGAGCTGTTTTTT. Its translation: CASSLDFLGIPNTGELFF. The full variable domain, its missing parts supplied by reference TRBV5-1 and TRBJ2-2, is KAGVTQTPRYLIKTRGQQVTLSCSPISGHRSVSWYQQTPGQGLQFLFEYFSETQRNKGNFPGRFSGRQFSNSRSEMNVSTLELGDSALYLCASSLDFLGIPNTGELFFGEGSRLTVL.

This chain uses TRBV19 with TRBJ1-4, with D possibly being TRBD1 (6 bases). The V gene lost 10 bases and the J gene lost 7 bases, with 16 bases spanning the gap. The CDR3 runs 13 residues. In germline, CDR1 is LNHDA, CDR2 SQIVND (reference sequence). The CDR3: CATSIPRGEKLFF. The CDR3 nucleotides are TGTGCCACTTCCATCCCCAGGGGTGAAAAACTGTTTTTT.

V and J are TRBV28 and TRBJ1-2; D may be TRBD1 (6 bases). The CDR3 is 14 amino acids. Between the trimmed V and J ends, which lost 5 bases and 3 bases, there was a span of 13 bases. Germline V gene lookup returns CDR1 MDHEN and CDR2 SYDVKM. The CDR3 region has the DNA TGTGCCAGCAGTCCGGGGAACAGGGACTATGGCTACACCTTC. Residues: CASSPGNRDYGYTF.

The chain uses TRBV19 and TRBJ2-3; 9 positions match TRBD2. The junction had 7 bases not matched to a gene; V was cut back by 6 bases and J by 3 bases. In germline, CDR1 is LNHDA, CDR2 SQIVND (reference sequence). The CDR3 has 15 residues. The CDR3 DNA reads as TGTGCCAGTAGGTTGGGCGGGAGGGCAACAGATACGCAGTATTTT. It yields the protein CASRLGGRATDTQYF.

V is TRBV12-1 and J is TRBJ2-2. TRBV12-1 is shown as a pseudogene. CDR3 length equals 16 residues. The CDR3 nucleotides are TGTGCCAGCAGGCCGGGACGGTCCCTTTACACCGGGGAGCTGTTTTTT. It codes for CASRPGRSLYTGELFF.

The rearrangement links TRBV7-2 to TRBJ2-1; no reliable D call. This CDR3 has 14 amino acids. Germline CDR1 reads SGHTA; CDR2 reads FQGNSA. Trimming pared 5 bases from V and 4 bases from J, leaving 12 bases between. The DNA for the CDR3 is TGTGCCAGCAGCCAACCCTTGGGATACAATGAGCAGTTCTTC. This encodes CASSQPLGYNEQFF.

This clone was observed a few times. This chain uses TRBV5-4 with TRBJ2-7, with a possible D match to TRBD1 (6 bases). Germline V gene data show CDR1 as SGHNT and CDR2 as YYREEE (reference sequence). Trimming removed 2 bases at V and 0 bases at J, with 15 bases between. The CDR3 loop spans 16 amino acids. CDR3 nucleotides: TGTGCCAGCAGCTTCTTCCCCCGGGACACCTCCTACGAGCAGTACTTC. It yields the protein CASSFFPRDTSYEQYF.

The V and J genes are TRBV7-6 and TRBJ2-2, with 9 bases matching TRBD2. V shed 2 bases and J 4 bases; nucleotides not matched to a gene: 8. The V gene's germline CDR1 is SGHVS and CDR2 FNYEAQ. The length of the CDR3 is 17 residues. The CDR3 DNA reads TGTGCCAGCAGCTTACCAGCGGGAGGCCGTACCACCGGGGAGCTGTTTTTT. Encoded protein: CASSLPAGGRTTGELFF.

This sequence joins TRBV18 and TRBJ2-5; D is unresolved. CDR1 and CDR2 (germline): KGHSH, LQKENI. Trimming removed 2 bases from V and 4 bases from J, with 11 bases in between. The CDR3 covers 14 residues. CDR3 region: CASSPRVAGETQYF. In nucleotides, the CDR3 is TGTGCCAGCTCACCAAGGGTGGCAGGAGAGACCCAGTACTTC.

V usage is TRBV7-2 and J usage is TRBJ2-1; D is possibly TRBD2 (5 bases). V was shortened by 5 bases and J by 0 bases, with 11 bases between the two germline ends. The germline gives CDR1 SGHTA, CDR2 FQGNSA. This CDR3 has 15 amino acids. CDR3 sequence reads: CASSPERSSYNEQFF. Written as DNA, the CDR3 is TGTGCCAGCAGCCCAGAGCGGAGCTCCTACAATGAGCAGTTCTTC. The full variable domain, rest sourced from reference TRBV7-2 and TRBJ2-1, is GAGVSQSPSNKVTEKGKDVELRCDPISGHTALYWYRQSLGQGLEFLIYFQGNSAPDKSGLPSDRFSAERTGGSVSTLTIQRTQQEDSAVYLCASSPERSSYNEQFFGPGTRLTVL.

The chain is built from TRBV19 and TRBJ2-1; 10 bases are a match to TRBD2. Germline values: CDR1 LNHDA, CDR2 SQIVND (reference sequence). The CDR3 runs to 15 residues. V was pared by 3 bases and J by 7 bases, with 6 bases of the junction left unmatched. CDR3 bases: TGTGCCAGTAGTATGAGCGGGGGGGCTAGAAATGAGCAGTTCTTC. Amino acids: CASSMSGGARNEQFF.

The sample holds one count of this clone. J is TRBJ1-2 and V is TRBV3-1 (or the pseudogene TRBV3-2); D is unclear. V was clipped by 3 bases and J by 4 bases, with 15 bases between them. This CDR3 has 15 residues. The germline gives CDR1 LGHDT, CDR2 YNNKEL (reference sequence). The DNA for the CDR3 is TGTGCCAGCAGCCAGATTACATACGGCCGCTATGGCTACACCTTC. Translated, it gives CASSQITYGRYGYTF.

This chain connects TRBV5-1 to TRBJ1-2, with 11 positions matching TRBD1. Trimming removed 3 bases from V and 7 bases from J; junction bases left unmatched: 5. CDR3 length: 14 residues. Germline lookup yields CDR1 SGHRS and CDR2 YFSETQ. CDR3 sequence reads: CASSWGQGDGGYTF. The CDR3 nucleotides are TGCGCCAGCAGCTGGGGACAGGGGGACGGTGGCTACACCTTC.

J is TRBJ1-1 and V is TRBV7-9; TRBD1 is a possible D gene (5 bases). The CDR3 runs to 13 residues. Per germline, CDR1 SEHNR and CDR2 FQNEAQ (reference sequence). Deletions cut 5 bases from V and 4 bases from J, with 11 bases between. DNA for the CDR3: TGTGCCAGCAGCCCCCGGGGGGGCACTGAAGCTTTCTTT. It encodes CASSPRGGTEAFF.

The chain couples TRBV28 to TRBJ2-3, with unresolved D. In germline, CDR1 is MDHEN, CDR2 SYDVKM. CDR3 length: 13 amino acids. Trimming removed 3 bases at V and 2 bases at J, with 6 bases between. CDR3 loop: CASSFSDTDTQYF. The CDR3 DNA is TGTGCCAGCAGTTTCTCGGACACAGATACGCAGTATTTT.

The rearrangement uses TRBV7-9 and TRBJ1-4; 8 bases map to TRBD1. The CDR3 is made up of 16 amino acids. Germline loops: CDR1 SEHNR, CDR2 FQNEAQ (reference sequence). V shed 5 bases, J shed 8 bases, and the junction held 13 bases outside the gene matches. CDR3 in DNA: TGTGCCAGCAGCCCCCCCTCAGGGGGCGCGGGGGAAAAACTGTTTTTT. Protein: CASSPPSGGAGEKLFF.

The CDR3 DNA follows: TGTGCCAGCAGTGTCGGACAGGGTAAAAGATATGGCTACACCTTC. It is translated as CASSVGQGKRYGYTF. The chain couples TRBV28 to TRBJ1-2, with 8 bases matching TRBD1. Germline V CDR1 and CDR2: MDHEN, SYDVKM. V trimming: 5 bases; J trimming: 5 bases; junction bases outside the gene matches: 10. The CDR3 covers 15 residues.

V gene TRBV5-1 combines with J gene TRBJ2-3; D ambiguous. The germline V gene has CDR1 SGHRS and CDR2 YFSETQ. The CDR3 contains 16 residues. Trimming shortened V by 0 bases and J by 1 base, and 12 bases separated the two germline ends. The CDR3 loop reads CASSLGLIGGTDTQYF. In DNA form, the CDR3 reads TGCGCCAGCAGCTTGGGTTTGATAGGCGGCACAGATACGCAGTATTTT. Full variable domain (outside the CDR3, taken from reference TRBV5-1 and TRBJ2-3): KAGVTQTPRYLIKTRGQQVTLSCSPISGHRSVSWYQQTPGQGLQFLFEYFSETQRNKGNFPGRFSGRQFSNSRSEMNVSTLELGDSALYLCASSLGLIGGTDTQYFGPGTRLTVL.

This clone appeared a few times. V and J are TRBV27 and TRBJ2-2, with 8 bases fitting TRBD1. The CDR3 length is 16 residues. Germline CDR1 is MNHEY and CDR2 is SMNVEV (reference sequence). J lost 5 bases, V lost 3 bases, and 8 bases had no gene match. The CDR3 DNA sequence: TGTGCCAGCAGTTTGACAGGACAGGGATGGACCGGGGAGCTGTTTTTT. Its protein product is CASSLTGQGWTGELFF.